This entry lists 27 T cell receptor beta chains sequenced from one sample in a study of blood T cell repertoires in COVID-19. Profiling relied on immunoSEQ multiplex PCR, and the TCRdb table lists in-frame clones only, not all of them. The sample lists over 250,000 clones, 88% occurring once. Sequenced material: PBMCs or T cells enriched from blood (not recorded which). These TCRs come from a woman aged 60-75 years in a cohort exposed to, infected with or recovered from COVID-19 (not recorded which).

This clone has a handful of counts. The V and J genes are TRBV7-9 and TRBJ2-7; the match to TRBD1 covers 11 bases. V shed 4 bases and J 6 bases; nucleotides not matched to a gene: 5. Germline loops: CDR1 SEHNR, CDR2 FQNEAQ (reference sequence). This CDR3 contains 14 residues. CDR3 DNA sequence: TGTGCCAGCAGCTCCCGGGACAGGGGGAGCGAGCAGTACTTC. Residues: CASSSRDRGSEQYF.

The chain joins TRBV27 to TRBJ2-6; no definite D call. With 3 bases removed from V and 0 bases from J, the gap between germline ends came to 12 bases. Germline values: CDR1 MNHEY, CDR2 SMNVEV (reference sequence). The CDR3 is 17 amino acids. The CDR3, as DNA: TGTGCCAGCAGTTTGCAGGCCTCTCTCTCTGGGGCCAACGTCCTGACTTTC. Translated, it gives CASSLQASLSGANVLTF.

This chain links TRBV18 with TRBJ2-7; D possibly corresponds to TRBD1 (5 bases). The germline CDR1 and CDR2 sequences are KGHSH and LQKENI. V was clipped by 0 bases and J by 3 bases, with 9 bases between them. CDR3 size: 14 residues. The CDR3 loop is CASSPPAGNYEQYF. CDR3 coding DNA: TGTGCCAGCTCACCACCGGCAGGGAACTACGAGCAGTACTTC.

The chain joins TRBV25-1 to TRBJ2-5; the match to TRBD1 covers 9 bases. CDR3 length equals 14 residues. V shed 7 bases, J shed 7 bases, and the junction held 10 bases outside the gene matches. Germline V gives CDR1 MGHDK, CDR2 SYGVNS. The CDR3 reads CASTTGGGWGTQYF. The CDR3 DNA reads TGTGCCAGCACCACAGGGGGCGGGTGGGGGACCCAGTACTTC.

The CDR3 sequence is CASNPAPGQGPYGYTF. Here the CDR3 DNA reads TGTGCCAGCAATCCCGCACCGGGACAGGGACCCTATGGCTACACCTTC. J is TRBJ1-2 and V is TRBV28; 9 bases are a match to TRBD1. V trimming: 7 bases; J trimming: 4 bases; junction bases outside the gene matches: 13. CDR1 and CDR2 from the germline V gene are MDHEN and SYDVKM. This CDR3 is 16 amino acids long.

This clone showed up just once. CDR3 nucleotides: TGTGCCACCCGAGTGTTAGGGACAGGGGGCGCGAACACTGAAGCTTTCTTT. Its protein product is CATRVLGTGGANTEAFF. V gene TRBV24-1 combines with J gene TRBJ1-1, with 12 positions matching TRBD1. CDR3 length: 17 amino acids. V lost 9 bases, J lost 1 base, and 11 bases stayed unmatched. Germline loops: CDR1 KGHDR, CDR2 SFDVKD.

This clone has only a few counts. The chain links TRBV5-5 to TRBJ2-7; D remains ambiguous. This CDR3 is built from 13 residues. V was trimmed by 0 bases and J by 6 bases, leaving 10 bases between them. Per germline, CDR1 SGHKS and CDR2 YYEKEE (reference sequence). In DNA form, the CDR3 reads TGTGCCAGCAGCTTGGCAACAGCCGGCGAGCAGTACTTC. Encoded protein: CASSLATAGEQYF.

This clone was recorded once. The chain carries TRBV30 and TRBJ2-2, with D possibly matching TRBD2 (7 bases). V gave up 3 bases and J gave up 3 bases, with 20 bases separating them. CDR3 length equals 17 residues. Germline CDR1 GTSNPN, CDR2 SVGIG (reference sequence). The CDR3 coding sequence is TGTGCCTGGAGCCAAAGGGGGGCCCGGGGGGACACCGGGGAGCTGTTTTTT. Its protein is CAWSQRGARGDTGELFF. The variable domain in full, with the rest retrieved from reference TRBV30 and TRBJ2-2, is SQTIHQWPATLVQPVGSPLSLECTVEGTSNPNLYWYRQAAGRGLQLLFYSVGIGQISSEVPQNLSASRPQDRQFILSSKKLLLSDSGFYLCAWSQRGARGDTGELFFGEGSRLTVL.

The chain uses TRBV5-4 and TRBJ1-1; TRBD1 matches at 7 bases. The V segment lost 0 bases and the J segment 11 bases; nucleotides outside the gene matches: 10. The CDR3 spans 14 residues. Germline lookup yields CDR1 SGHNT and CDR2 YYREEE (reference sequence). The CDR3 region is CASSLEGGERAAFF. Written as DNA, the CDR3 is TGTGCCAGCAGCTTGGAAGGGGGCGAACGGGCCGCTTTCTTT.

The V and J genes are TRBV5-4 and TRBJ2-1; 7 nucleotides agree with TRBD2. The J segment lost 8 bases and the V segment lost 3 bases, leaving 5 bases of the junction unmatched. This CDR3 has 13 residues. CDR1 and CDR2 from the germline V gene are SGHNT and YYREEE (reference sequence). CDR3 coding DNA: TGTGCCAGCAGCTGGGGGGGATCCGATGAGCAGTTCTTC. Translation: CASSWGGSDEQFF.

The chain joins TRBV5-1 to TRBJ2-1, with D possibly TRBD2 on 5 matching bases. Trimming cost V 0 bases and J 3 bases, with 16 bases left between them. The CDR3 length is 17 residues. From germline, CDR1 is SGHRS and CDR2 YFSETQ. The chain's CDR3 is CASSLVEVRGLYNEQFF. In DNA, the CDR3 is TGCGCCAGCAGCTTGGTCGAGGTGAGAGGACTCTACAATGAGCAGTTCTTC.

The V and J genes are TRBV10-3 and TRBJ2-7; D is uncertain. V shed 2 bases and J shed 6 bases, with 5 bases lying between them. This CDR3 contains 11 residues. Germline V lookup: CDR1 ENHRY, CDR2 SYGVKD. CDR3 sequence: CAISETSEQYF. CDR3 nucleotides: TGTGCCATCAGTGAGACCAGCGAGCAGTACTTC.

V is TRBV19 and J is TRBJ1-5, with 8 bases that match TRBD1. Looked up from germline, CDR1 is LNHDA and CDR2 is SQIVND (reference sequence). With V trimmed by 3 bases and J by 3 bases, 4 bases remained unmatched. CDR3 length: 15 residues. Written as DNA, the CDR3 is TGTGCCAGTAGTATCAGGGACAGGCTCAATCAGCCCCAGCATTTT. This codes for CASSIRDRLNQPQHF. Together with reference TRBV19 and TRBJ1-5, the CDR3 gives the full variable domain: DGGITQSPKYLFRKEGQNVTLSCEQNLNHDAMYWYRQDPGQGLRLIYYSQIVNDFQKGDIAEGYSVSREKKESFPLTVTSAQKNPTAFYLCASSIRDRLNQPQHFGDGTRLSIL.

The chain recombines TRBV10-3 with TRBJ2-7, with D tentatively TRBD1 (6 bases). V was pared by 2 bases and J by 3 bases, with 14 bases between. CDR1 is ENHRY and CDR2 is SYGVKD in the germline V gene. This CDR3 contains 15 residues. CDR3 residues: CAISEPRAGVYEQYF. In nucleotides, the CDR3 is TGTGCCATCAGTGAGCCCCGAGCAGGGGTCTACGAGCAGTACTTC.

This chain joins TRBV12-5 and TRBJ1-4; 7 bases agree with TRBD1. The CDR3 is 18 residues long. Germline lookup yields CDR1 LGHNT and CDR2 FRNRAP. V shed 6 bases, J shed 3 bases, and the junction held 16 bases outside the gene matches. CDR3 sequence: CASGRGTADSVANEKLFF. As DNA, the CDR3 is TGTGCTAGTGGCCGGGGGACAGCCGATTCGGTGGCTAATGAAAAACTGTTTTTT.

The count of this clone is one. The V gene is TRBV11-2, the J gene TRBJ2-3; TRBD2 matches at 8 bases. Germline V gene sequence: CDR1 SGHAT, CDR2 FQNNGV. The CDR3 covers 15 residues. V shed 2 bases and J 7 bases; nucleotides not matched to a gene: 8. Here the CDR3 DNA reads TGTGCCAGCAGCTTACTTAACGGGAGGGGAAATACGCAGTATTTT. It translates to CASSLLNGRGNTQYF.

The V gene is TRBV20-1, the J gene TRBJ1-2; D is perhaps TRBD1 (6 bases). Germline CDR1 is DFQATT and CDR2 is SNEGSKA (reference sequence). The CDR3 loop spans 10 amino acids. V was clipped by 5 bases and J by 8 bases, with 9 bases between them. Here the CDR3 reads CSAHREGYTF. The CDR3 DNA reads TGCAGTGCTCACAGGGAGGGCTACACCTTC.

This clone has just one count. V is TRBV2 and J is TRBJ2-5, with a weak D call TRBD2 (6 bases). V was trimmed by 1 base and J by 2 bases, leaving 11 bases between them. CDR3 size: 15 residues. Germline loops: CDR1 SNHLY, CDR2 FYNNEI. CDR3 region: CASSEGGAGQETQYF. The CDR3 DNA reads TGTGCCAGCAGTGAAGGGGGCGCGGGGCAAGAGACCCAGTACTTC. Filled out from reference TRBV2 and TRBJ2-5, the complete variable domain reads EPEVTQTPSHQVTQMGQEVILRCVPISNHLYFYWYRQILGQKVEFLVSFYNNEISEKSEIFDDQFSVERPDGSNFTLKIRSTKLEDSAMYFCASSEGGAGQETQYFGPGTRLLVL.

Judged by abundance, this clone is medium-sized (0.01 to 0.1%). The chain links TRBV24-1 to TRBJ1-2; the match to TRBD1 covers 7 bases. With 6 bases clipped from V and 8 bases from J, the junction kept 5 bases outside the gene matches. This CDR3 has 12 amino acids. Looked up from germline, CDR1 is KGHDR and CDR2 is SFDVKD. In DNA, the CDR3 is TGTGCCACCAGTTCCGACAGGGTCGGCTACACCTTC. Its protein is CATSSDRVGYTF.

The CDR3 DNA sequence: TGTGCCAGCAGCTTAGTTGCCAGGGAACAAGAGACCCAGTACTTC. This sequence encodes CASSLVAREQETQYF. V usage is TRBV7-3 and J usage is TRBJ2-5; D possibly corresponds to TRBD1 (5 bases). Germline V gives CDR1 SGHTA, CDR2 FQGTGA. The CDR3 has 15 residues. The germline V and J ends were trimmed by 2 bases and 2 bases, with 12 bases remaining between them.

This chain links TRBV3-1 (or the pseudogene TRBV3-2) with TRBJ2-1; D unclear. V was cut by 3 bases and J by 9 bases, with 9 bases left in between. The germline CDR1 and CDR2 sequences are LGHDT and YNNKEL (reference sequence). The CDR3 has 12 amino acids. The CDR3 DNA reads TGTGCCAGCAGCCATAGAGTGGTTGAGCAGTTCTTC. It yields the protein CASSHRVVEQFF.

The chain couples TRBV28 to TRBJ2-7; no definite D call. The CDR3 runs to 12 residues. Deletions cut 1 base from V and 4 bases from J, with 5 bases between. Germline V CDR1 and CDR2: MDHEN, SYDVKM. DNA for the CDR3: TGTGCCAGCAGTTTATCCAGGTACGAGCAGTACTTC. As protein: CASSLSRYEQYF.

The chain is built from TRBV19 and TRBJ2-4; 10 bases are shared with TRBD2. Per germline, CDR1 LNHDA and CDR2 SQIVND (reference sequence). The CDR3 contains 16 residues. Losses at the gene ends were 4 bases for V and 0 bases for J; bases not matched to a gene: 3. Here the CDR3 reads CASSTGLAKAKNIQYF. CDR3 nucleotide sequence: TGTGCCAGTAGTACGGGACTAGCGAAAGCCAAAAACATTCAGTACTTC. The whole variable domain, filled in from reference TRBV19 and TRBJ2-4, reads DGGITQSPKYLFRKEGQNVTLSCEQNLNHDAMYWYRQDPGQGLRLIYYSQIVNDFQKGDIAEGYSVSREKKESFPLTVTSAQKNPTAFYLCASSTGLAKAKNIQYFGAGTRLSVL.

The CDR3 loop reads CASSSPEGTGRYGYTF. The DNA for the CDR3 is TGTGCCAGCAGTTCCCCGGAGGGAACGGGCCGCTATGGCTACACCTTC. This chain uses TRBV28 with TRBJ1-2; D not certain. The CDR3 extends over 16 amino acids. Germline loops: CDR1 MDHEN, CDR2 SYDVKM. Trimming cost V 4 bases and J 4 bases, with 19 bases left between them.

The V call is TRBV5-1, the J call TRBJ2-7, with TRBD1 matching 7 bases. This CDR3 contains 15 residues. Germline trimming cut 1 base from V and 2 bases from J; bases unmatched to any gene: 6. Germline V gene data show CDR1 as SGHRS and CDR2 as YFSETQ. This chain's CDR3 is CASSLPGTETYEQYF. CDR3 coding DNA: TGCGCCAGCAGCTTGCCCGGGACAGAAACCTACGAGCAGTACTTC.

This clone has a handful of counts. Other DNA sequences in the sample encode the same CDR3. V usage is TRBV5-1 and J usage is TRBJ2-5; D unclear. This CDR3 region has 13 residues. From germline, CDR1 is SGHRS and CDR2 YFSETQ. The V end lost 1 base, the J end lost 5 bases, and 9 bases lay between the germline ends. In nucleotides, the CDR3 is TGCGCCAGCAGCTTGCGGTCCGGTGAGACCCAGTACTTC. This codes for CASSLRSGETQYF.

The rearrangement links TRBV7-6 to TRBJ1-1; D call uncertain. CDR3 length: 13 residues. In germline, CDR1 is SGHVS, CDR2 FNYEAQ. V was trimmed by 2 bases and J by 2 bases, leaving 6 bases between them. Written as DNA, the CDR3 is TGTGCCAGCAGCTTACAGGCCAACACTGAAGCTTTCTTT. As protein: CASSLQANTEAFF. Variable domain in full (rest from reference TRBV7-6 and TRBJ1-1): GAGVSQSPRYKVTKRGQDVALRCDPISGHVSLYWYRQALGQGPEFLTYFNYEAQQDKSGLPNDRFSAERPEGSISTLTIQRTEQRDSAMYRCASSLQANTEAFFGQGTRLTVV.